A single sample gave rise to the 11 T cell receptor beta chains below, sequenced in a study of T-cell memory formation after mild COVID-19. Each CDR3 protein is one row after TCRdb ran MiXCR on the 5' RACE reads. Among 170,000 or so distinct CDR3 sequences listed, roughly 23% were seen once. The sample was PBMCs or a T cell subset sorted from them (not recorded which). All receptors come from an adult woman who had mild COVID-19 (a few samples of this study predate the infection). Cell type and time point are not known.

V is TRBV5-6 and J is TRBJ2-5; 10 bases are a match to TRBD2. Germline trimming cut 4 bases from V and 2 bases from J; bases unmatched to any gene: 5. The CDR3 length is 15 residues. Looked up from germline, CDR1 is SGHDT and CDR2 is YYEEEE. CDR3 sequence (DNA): TGTGCCAGCAGCGACATGACTAGCGGGCAAGAGACCCAGTACTTC. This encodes CASSDMTSGQETQYF.

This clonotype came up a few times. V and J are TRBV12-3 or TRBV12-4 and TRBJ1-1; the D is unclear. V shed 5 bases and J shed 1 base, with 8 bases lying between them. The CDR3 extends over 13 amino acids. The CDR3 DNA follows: TGTGCCAGCAGTCATGGACGGAACACTGAAGCTTTCTTT. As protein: CASSHGRNTEAFF.

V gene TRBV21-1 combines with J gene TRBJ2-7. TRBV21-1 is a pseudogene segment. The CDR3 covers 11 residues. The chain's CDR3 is CASSIIYEQYF. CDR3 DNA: TGTGCCAGCAGCATCATCTACGAGCAGTACTTC.

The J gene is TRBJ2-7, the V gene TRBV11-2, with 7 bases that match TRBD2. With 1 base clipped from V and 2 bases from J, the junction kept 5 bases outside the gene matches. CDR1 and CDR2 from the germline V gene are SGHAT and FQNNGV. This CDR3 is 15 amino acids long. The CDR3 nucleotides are TGTGCCAGCAGCTTAGGATTTGGGGGGGCCTACGAGCAGTACTTC. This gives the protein CASSLGFGGAYEQYF.

This CDR3 is CASSLGGIQAFF. CDR3 DNA sequence: TGTGCCAGCAGCTTGGGAGGGATTCAAGCTTTCTTT. The chain combines TRBV5-6 with TRBJ1-1; D is unclear. The CDR3 sequence is 12 residues long. V dropped 0 bases and J dropped 9 bases, with 9 bases sitting between them. Germline V gives CDR1 SGHDT, CDR2 YYEEEE. The variable domain in full, completed from reference TRBV5-6 and TRBJ1-1, reads DAGVTQSPTHLIKTRGQQVTLRCSPKSGHDTVSWYQQALGQGPQFIFQYYEEEERQRGNFPDRFSGHQFPNYSSELNVNALLLGDSALYLCASSLGGIQAFFGQGTRLTVV.

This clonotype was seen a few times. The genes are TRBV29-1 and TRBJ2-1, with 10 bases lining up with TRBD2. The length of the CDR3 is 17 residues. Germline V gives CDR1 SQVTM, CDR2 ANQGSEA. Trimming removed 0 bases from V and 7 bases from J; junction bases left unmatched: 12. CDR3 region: CSVEEVAASGRVNEQFF. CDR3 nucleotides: TGCAGCGTTGAAGAAGTGGCGGCTAGCGGGAGAGTTAATGAGCAGTTCTTC.

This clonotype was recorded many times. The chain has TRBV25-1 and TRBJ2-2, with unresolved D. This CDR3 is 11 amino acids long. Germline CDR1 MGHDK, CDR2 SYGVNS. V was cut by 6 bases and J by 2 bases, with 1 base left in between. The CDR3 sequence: CASRNTGELFF. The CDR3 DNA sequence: TGTGCCAGCAGAAACACCGGGGAGCTGTTTTTT.

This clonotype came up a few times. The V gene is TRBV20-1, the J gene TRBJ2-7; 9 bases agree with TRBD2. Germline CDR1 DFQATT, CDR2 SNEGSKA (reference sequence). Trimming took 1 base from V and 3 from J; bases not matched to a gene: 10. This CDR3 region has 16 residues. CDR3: CSARGDLAGQFYEQYF. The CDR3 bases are TGCAGTGCTAGAGGAGACCTAGCGGGGCAATTCTACGAGCAGTACTTC.

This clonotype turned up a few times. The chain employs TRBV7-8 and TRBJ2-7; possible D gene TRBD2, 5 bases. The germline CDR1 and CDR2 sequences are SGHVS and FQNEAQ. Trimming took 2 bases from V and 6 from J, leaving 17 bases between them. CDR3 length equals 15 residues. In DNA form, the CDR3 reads TGTGCCAGCAGCTTATACAGCGGCCCGGCTGGCGAGCAGTACTTC. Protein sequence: CASSLYSGPAGEQYF.

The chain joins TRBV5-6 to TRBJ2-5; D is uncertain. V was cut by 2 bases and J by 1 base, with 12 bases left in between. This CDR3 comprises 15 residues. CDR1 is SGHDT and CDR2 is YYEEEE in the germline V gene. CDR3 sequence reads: CASSFTPITQETQYF. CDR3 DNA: TGTGCCAGCAGCTTTACTCCAATAACCCAAGAGACCCAGTACTTC.

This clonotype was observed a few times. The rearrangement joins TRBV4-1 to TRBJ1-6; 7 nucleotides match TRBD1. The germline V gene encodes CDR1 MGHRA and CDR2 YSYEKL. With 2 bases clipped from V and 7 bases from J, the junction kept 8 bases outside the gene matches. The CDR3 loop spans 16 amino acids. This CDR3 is CASSQYNRGLNSPLHF. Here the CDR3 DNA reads TGCGCCAGCAGCCAATACAACAGGGGACTCAATTCACCCCTCCACTTT.